The subject of this entry is one T cell receptor (beta chain). This sample is drawn from a study of T cells in Graves' hyperthyroidism and ophthalmopathy. RNA transcripts served as the template for amplifying TCR beta CDR3 regions. When the TCR CDR3 underwent first-round RT-PCR, the HTBI primer set was used. TCRdb independently ran MiXCR on the multiplex PCR reads; one entry per CDR3 protein. The table shows approximately 700,000 distinct CDR3 sequences, with about 45% occurring only once. This TCR was sampled from an adult man with Graves' disease, either hyperthyroidism or ophthalmopathy (not recorded which). Material for sequencing was peripheral blood or thyroid tissue (not recorded which).

The CDR3 coding sequence is TGCAGTGTCGGGTACTCTGGGGCCAACGTCCTGACTTTC. This sequence encodes CSVGYSGANVLTF. The rearrangement joins TRBV20-1 to TRBJ2-6, with D hard to call. V gave up 7 bases and J gave up 0 bases, with 7 bases separating them. CDR3 size: 13 residues. The germline V gene has CDR1 DFQATT and CDR2 SNEGSKA (reference sequence).